The T cell receptor beta chain under discussion was sequenced for a study of T-cell memory formation after mild COVID-19. Across the whole study: Largely donor-specific sequence clusters came from a couple of donors. The study's findings and limits: Day 15 to 85 contracting clones showed balanced CD4/CD8; later expanders leaned CD4+. Pre-infection memory contained some responding clones, which suggested that cross-reactive memory had joined.

TCRdb reprocessed the 5' RACE reads via MiXCR and lists one record per CDR3 protein. The sample carries 150,000 or so distinct CDR3 sequences, roughly 10% recorded once. Germline CDR1 reads SNHLY; CDR2 reads FYNNEI. Trimming removed 3 bases from V and 1 base from J, with 11 bases in between. The CDR3 extends over 15 amino acids. A note on this clonotype: Antigen unknown.

The receptor was isolated from a man between 18 and 35 years old who had mild COVID-19 (a few samples of this study predate the infection). Cell type and time point are not known. The genes are TRBV2 and TRBJ2-3; the D gene could be TRBD1 or TRBD2 (5 bases each). Sequences were obtained from PBMCs or a T cell subset sorted from them (not recorded which). This CDR3 reads CASSEGPQGTDTQYF. The CDR3, as DNA: TGTGCCAGCAGTGAGGGACCCCAGGGCACAGATACGCAGTATTTT.